The rows below give T cell receptor beta chains drawn from one sample of a study of control samples from healthy donors and cancer patients. Some clones are missing from TCRdb's copy, which holds only in-frame ones; the method was immunoSEQ multiplex PCR. The data show some 120,000 clones, with around 87% seen just once and approximately 2.9% held by the top ten. Material for sequencing was blood. Receptor source: a man between 60 and 75 years old in good health. CDR3s leave out the opening cysteine and the closing phenylalanine or tryptophan.

v_gene,CDR3aa
TRBV6-5,ASSYRSPGNTIY
TRBV5-6,ASSLFTEAF
TRBV28,ASRQGVVGYT
TRBV18,ASSPTQGGTEAF
TRBV28,ASRLQGPNQPQH
TRBV9,ASSVAGSGGYNEQF
TRBV20-1,SVGSNEKLF
TRBV30,AWRTGGNEKLF
TRBV25-1,ASSEWASGEQY
TRBV7-2,ASSLDRPSGGRTDTQY
TRBV28,ASSSSGPYQETQY
TRBV24-1,ATSRGQGMSLH
TRBV5-5,ASSSQQGGFATNEKLF
TRBV18,ASSYGTGDNEQF
TRBV19,ASSISVGQGPAF
TRBV7-9,ASSGQVGTEAF
TRBV19,ASSLLQGARGEKLF
TRBV30,AWSVPGTSGVEQY
TRBV3-1/TRBV3-2,ASSQIGANTEAF
TRBV5-1,ASSFQGEISEAF
TRBV5-5,ASSDQAGGLDEQF
TRBV19,ASSTFSGTSGGNEQF
TRBV12-2,ASRPPTSLYTQY
TRBV28,ASSLLRGGSNQPQH
TRBV4-1,ASSHPSGGAGELF
TRBV5-1,ASSLAGGDEKLF
TRBV29-1,SVERAGRDTQY
TRBV4-1,ASSLPTTGRFSGNTIY
TRBV2,ASARDTASGNTIY
TRBV27,AIPWGDLYSNQPQH
TRBV7-9,ASSLGAGPVDEQF
TRBV10-2,ASSAAGSGNTIY
TRBV3-1/TRBV3-2,ASSQDPGFSGNTIY
TRBV28,ASSSSKGQWNHGYT
TRBV5-4,ASSTWTGGAALEETQY
TRBV7-9,ASSLGTGSTNQPQH
TRBV12-3/TRBV12-4,ATKTGYGYT
TRBV9,ASSVQEGQGAGDTQY
TRBV5-1,ASSPGQVKNIQY
TRBV7-6,ASSATGSEKLF
TRBV19,ASSIDTRGNYGYT
TRBV4-1,ASSLGQGTGTEAF
TRBV27,ASSQGQGPFYEQY
TRBV18,ASSPMGVGTEAF
TRBV29-1,SVEAEGGREKLF
TRBV29-1,SVSEGDPKQEKLF
TRBV13,ASSTSGGADYGYT
TRBV5-4,ASSYRGEQF
TRBV5-4,ASSRRRGQQETQY
TRBV4-3,ASSQAGLPSPLH
TRBV6-2/TRBV6-3,ASSYSLGGSDGYT
TRBV19,ASSTGYTTGSPLH
TRBV2,ASSAQGATLSSGNTIY
TRBV15,ATSREGTVNSPLH